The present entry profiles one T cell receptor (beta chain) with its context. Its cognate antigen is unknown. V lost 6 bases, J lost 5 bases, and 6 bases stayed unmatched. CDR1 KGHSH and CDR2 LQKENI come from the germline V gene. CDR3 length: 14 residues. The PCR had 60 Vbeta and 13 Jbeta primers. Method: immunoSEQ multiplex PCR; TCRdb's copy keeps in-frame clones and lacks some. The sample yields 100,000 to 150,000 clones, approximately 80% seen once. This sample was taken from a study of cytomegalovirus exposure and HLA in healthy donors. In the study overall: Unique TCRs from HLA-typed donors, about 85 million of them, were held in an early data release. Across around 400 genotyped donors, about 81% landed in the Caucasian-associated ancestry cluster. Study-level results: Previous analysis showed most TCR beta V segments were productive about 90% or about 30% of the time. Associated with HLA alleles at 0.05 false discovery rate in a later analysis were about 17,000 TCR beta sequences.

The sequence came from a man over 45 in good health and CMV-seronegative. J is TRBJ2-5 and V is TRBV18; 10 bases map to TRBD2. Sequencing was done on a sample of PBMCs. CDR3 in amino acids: CASSASGGMETQYF. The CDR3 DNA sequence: TGTGCCAGCTCTGCTAGCGGGGGAATGGAGACCCAGTACTTC.